The TCR beta chain described here comes from a study of shared clonotypes between healthy human individuals. Looking at the study overall: Researchers assigned three CD4 naive, three CD4 memory, two CD8 naive and one CD8 memory plate to each donor.

The naive CD8 population came from CD45RO-negative cells selected for CCR7, without terminally differentiated effector memory CD45RA+ cells. The CDR3 is 16 residues long. Germline lookup yields CDR1 SGHRS and CDR2 YFSETQ. The V end lost 3 bases, the J end lost 4 bases, and 20 bases lay between the germline ends. Regarding the study as a whole: When naive CD4 clonotypes were compared across a handful of donors, about 4.9% were shared.

Assay used: immunoSEQ multiplex PCR; TCRdb lists only in-frame clones, some missing. The sample has around 580,000 clones; roughly 98% are singletons. A note on this clone: Antigen: not known.

The receptor was derived from a man younger than 45 in good health. This chain links TRBV5-1 with TRBJ2-7, with D possibly being TRBD1 or TRBD2 (5 bases each). Sequenced sample: naive CD8+ T cells sorted from blood. For the CDR3, the DNA is TGCGCCAGCAGCTCCATTCAGGGACCTCGGCAATACGAGCAGTACTTC. Amino acids: CASSSIQGPRQYEQYF.